Sequencing of this TCR beta chain was carried out in a study of cytomegalovirus exposure and HLA in healthy donors (dated by TCRdb to about 2017). Notes on the research overall: In an earlier analysis of approximately 500 of the donors, 276 Gb of sequence data and 90 million to 120 million unique TCR beta sequences from 150 million to 200 million T cells were reported. The study used immunosequencing to profile the T cell repertoires of under 700 subjects and linked those repertoires to cytomegalovirus serostatus. Among the approximately 420 genotyped donors, around 81% belonged to the genetic ancestry cluster associated with self-reported Caucasian donors. All discovery cohort repertoires had been generated on a single sequencing platform. In a later analysis, previously published TCR beta repertoires from 500 to 750 donors were re-analyzed and high-resolution HLA genotyping was added so that TCR occurrence patterns could be studied. HLA typing included class I and class II loci at four-digit resolution. To predict cytomegalovirus infection status, the study combined high-throughput TCR immunosequencing, statistical association of individual TCRs with disease status, and machine learning. Four to six DR-DQ haplotypes were handled as single units for association and clustering, since linkage in the cohort was strong. Donor age, sex, ethnicity and CMV serostatus were compiled together with the repertoire data. In the later analysis, no new phenotypic data were used to find candidate immune exposures; instead, reliance was placed on TCR beta sequences and their occurrence across donors. Among roughly 400 genotyped donors of the cohort, an average of around 250,000 unique TCR beta nucleotide sequences was sequenced per donor, of which about 18% were non-productive. The study was designed to test whether signatures of past pathogen exposure could be identified by cataloging public T cell receptors. Genome-wide SNP genotypes for about 55% of the 666 donors were used in a later genetic analysis, which treated that subset as a discovery cohort. About 300 gigabases of sequencing data and around 90 million unique TCR sequences made up an early release that covered several hundred HLA-typed donors. The number of donors typed differed by locus, with roughly 620-640 for A, B, C, DRB1 and DQB1, roughly 520 for DQA1, 600 to 610 for DPA1, and some 470 for DPB1. Besides the first cohort of roughly 700 subjects, a separate validation cohort made up of 120 different subjects was used. An earlier analysis of 587 of the donors applied high-throughput TCR beta sequencing to assess whether each TCR beta V gene segment acted as functional or pseudogenic. What the study reported, not specific to this receptor: Immune exposure information for the cohort was limited to CMV serostatus. Correlated functional status among segregating V segments might be attributable to linkage disequilibrium, but an unknown experimental factor could not be ruled out. When HLA alleles, especially DR and DQ, strongly co-occurred, TCR associations were difficult to assign to individual alleles. A later genetic analysis associated a missense DCLRE1C variant with V-gene and J-gene trimming of TCR beta chains, and an independent cohort replicated the association. Specific HLA alleles were associated with 15,000 to 20,000 TCR beta sequences at a false discovery rate of 0.05 in a later analysis. A later analysis found that most CMV-associated TCR beta chains appeared HLA-restricted, with HLA associations seemingly driven largely by CMV exposure. In an earlier analysis of roughly 500 of the donors, most TCR beta V segments appeared in productive rearrangements about 90% or about 30% of the time, broadly matching IMGT annotations. In vitro tests confirmed that three of the cytomegalovirus-associated TCR beta chains recognize cytomegalovirus antigens. Most TCR sequences were seen in very few donors, while some public TCRs were found in many individuals. A further reported finding was that TCR beta sequences accurately predicted the HLA-A and HLA-B alleles for most subjects in the first cohort. The presence/absence analyses assumed that sequencing depth was roughly uniform across donors, and that assumption may not be true. A cluster of highly shared sequence variants was judged likely to be a technical artifact of the sequencing pipeline. In the study, 150 to 200 TCR beta chains were listed as associated with cytomegalovirus. Several of the top co-occurrence clusters appeared to be linked to parvovirus B19, influenza, CMV and Epstein-Barr virus, according to a later analysis. Compared with the roughly 670-donor mean, donors in an Asian-associated ancestry cluster had fewer N-insertions in productive TCRs, according to a later genetic analysis. In this cohort, only TCR beta chains were sequenced, and detectable features were limited by the absence of alpha or paired-chain data. In a later analysis, HLA-associated TCR beta chains were found to be more clonally expanded and to have lower generation probabilities than equally common non-associated chains. The classifier was reported to diagnose cytomegalovirus status with high specificity and sensitivity in both the original cohort and the validation cohort. HLA typing was unavailable for some donors at each locus, so association tests used only the typed subset. Because counts were too low, 15 to 20 rarely observed V segments, including chromosome 9 orphons, were excluded from the earlier analysis of some 590 of the donors. In a later analysis, TCR association rates were found to vary across HLA loci, with the most associated TCRs seen for DRB1 alleles and the fewest for HLA-C alleles. According to the authors, the approach could potentially be generalized to other disease states and immunological phenotypes.

The library was prepared using the immunoSEQ multiplex PCR assay. For the multiplex PCR, a mixture combining 60 forward primers for TCR Vbeta segments and 13 reverse primers for TCR Jbeta segments was used. The CDR3 region of rearranged TCR beta genes was amplified from genomic DNA with a multiplex PCR assay. On the Illumina HiSeq System, the amplified TCR beta libraries were sequenced as 87-base-pair reads. Processing in the source paper ran as follows. A later analysis counted tens of millions of unique TCR beta chains across the 700 or so repertoires, and about 10 million of these chains were shared by at least two donors. Raw reads were error-corrected and collapsed into unique sequences by a nearest-neighbor algorithm in which closely related sequences were merged to remove PCR and sequencing errors. To assign V, D and J gene segments, CDR3 sequences were aligned to IMGT reference sequences. For a sequence to be retained, at least a six-nucleotide match to both a V gene segment and a J gene segment was required. A rearrangement was called productive if the CDR3 had no stop codons and remained in frame with V and J, and every other rearrangement was called non-productive. Following IMGT convention, CDR3 was defined as the stretch from the second conserved V-encoded cysteine to the conserved J-encoded phenylalanine. The earlier analysis of about 500 of the donors excluded sequences that lacked an unambiguous match to a single V gene segment. An earlier analysis of roughly 590 of the donors called V segments functional above 56.7% productive rearrangements and segregating when the between-donor standard deviation exceeded 5%. A statistical classification framework was built for diagnosing cytomegalovirus status from the catalog of TCR beta chain sequences. V and J gene assignment, in a later analysis, came from comparing TCR nucleotide sequences with IMGT/GENE-DB human TR gene sequences. A later analysis assigned CDR3 sequences and most-parsimonious VDJ recombination scenarios with the TCRdist pipeline. A later analysis defined each TCR beta chain by its CDR3 amino acid sequence plus V-gene family, and excluded reads lacking a unique V-gene family. In a later analysis, 450 to 600 highly shared, low-generation-probability nucleotide sequences were removed to address suspected cross-contamination and a sequencing artifact. In a later analysis, a clonal expansion index was calculated for each public chain from normalized within-repertoire ranks of inferred template counts. In a later analysis, generation probabilities were computed with a VDJ recombination model fitted to out-of-frame rearrangements, and the resulting probabilities were checked against IGoR. In a later analysis, hypergeometric tests were used to score TCR-TCR, TCR-HLA and TCR-CMV co-occurrence, with a repertoire-size bias correction applied to TCR pairs. In a later analysis, false discovery rates were estimated by permuting HLA or CMV assignments 20 times. In a later analysis, co-occurring TCRs were grouped using DBSCAN, with TCRdist sequence similarity added in when clustering inside HLA-allele-positive subsets. Repertoires with fewer than 30,000 or more than 120,000 public chains, plus five repertoires with anomalous nucleotide sharing, were excluded from co-occurrence clustering. Sourced from immuneACCESS, this table was stored by TCRdb with only in-frame sequences that have V and J called. A share of the clones is absent; for the studies checked, an unresolved V gene accounts for under half, and the remainder has no known explanation. D and trimming come from the DNA, and the V and J calls and clone size come from that table. The sample table lists roughly 160,000 clones, over 60% of them with a count of one. The top ten clonotypes cover 2.8% of the sample.

Note on this clone: It has no known antigen specificity. The CDR3 does not close with the conserved phenylalanine or tryptophan, likely indicating a read error. The DNA is omitted, as the CDR3 cannot be located on it reliably, and the CDR3 follows TCRdb's listing.

In total, roughly 670 healthy bone marrow donors made up the cohort. At the time of sampling, all cohort members were nominally healthy, though unrecorded immune exposures were likely present. The donor was CMV seronegative and was included in the group of about 400 seronegative cohort members. Each donor provided a peripheral blood sample, and peripheral blood mononuclear cells were used for TCR beta sequencing. The Qiagen DNeasy Blood Extraction Kit was used to extract genomic DNA from the blood cell samples. The receptor was isolated from a woman in her twenties or thirties in good health and CMV-seronegative. Sequenced material: PBMCs.

CDR3 loop: CARSLVLHTS. Rearrangement joined TRBV5-3 to TRBJ2-4; TRBD2 was called by the table and not checked on the DNA. TRBV5-3 belongs to the ORF category, with a function that is uncertain. The length of the CDR3 is 10 amino acids, counting both ends.